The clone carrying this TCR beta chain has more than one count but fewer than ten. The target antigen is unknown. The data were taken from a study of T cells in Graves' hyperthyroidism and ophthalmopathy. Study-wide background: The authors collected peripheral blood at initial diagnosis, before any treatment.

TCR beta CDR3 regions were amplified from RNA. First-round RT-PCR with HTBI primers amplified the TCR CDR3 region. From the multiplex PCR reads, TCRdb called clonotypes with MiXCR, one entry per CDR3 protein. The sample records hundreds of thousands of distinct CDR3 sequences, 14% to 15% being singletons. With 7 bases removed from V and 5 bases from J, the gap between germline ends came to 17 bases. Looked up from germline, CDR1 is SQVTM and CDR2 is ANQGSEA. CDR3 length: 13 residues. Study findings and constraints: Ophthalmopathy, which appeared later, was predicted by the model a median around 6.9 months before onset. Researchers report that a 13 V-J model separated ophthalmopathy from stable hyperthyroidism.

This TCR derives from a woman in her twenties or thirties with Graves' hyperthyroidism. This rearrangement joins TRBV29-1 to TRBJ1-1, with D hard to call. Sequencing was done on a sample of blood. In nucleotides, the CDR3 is TGCAGCGCCTGGACGGGCCTGGGAACTGAAGCTTTCTTT. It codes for CSAWTGLGTEAFF.